The 2 T cell receptor beta chains listed next were all sequenced from one sample in a study of CD8 T cells in ankylosing spondylitis. TCRdb re-called the 5' RACE reads through MiXCR, storing one row per CDR3 protein. This table holds fewer than 150,000 distinct CDR3 sequences, about 7% found once. Sequencing input: blood, either unsorted or a sorted T cell fraction (not recorded which). The receptors stem from a female donor with ankylosing spondylitis or in good health (not recorded which).

The genes are TRBV9 and TRBJ2-1; tentatively, D is TRBD1 (5 bases). This CDR3 is built from 16 residues. CDR1 is SGDLS, CDR2 YYNGEE, per germline. V was trimmed by 0 bases and J by 1 base, leaving 11 bases between them. CDR3 protein: CASSVASGWSYNEQFF. CDR3 sequence (DNA): TGTGCCAGCAGCGTAGCTTCAGGGTGGTCCTACAATGAGCAGTTCTTC.

This clonotype was observed many times. The chain recombines TRBV5-1 with TRBJ2-2, with unresolved D. This CDR3 region has 16 residues. V was clipped by 0 bases and J by 5 bases, with 14 bases between them. The V gene's germline CDR1 is SGHRS and CDR2 YFSETQ. The CDR3 region is CASSLDLWVRTGELFF. CDR3 nucleotides: TGCGCCAGCAGCTTGGATCTGTGGGTGAGGACCGGGGAGCTGTTTTTT.